The rows below give T cell receptor beta chains drawn from one sample of a study of T cells in Graves' hyperthyroidism and ophthalmopathy. TCRdb called the multiplex PCR reads again in MiXCR, with one record for every CDR3 protein. The sample lists 450,000 to 700,000 distinct CDR3 sequences, around 45% occurring once. Sequencing was performed on peripheral blood or thyroid tissue (not recorded which). All receptors come from an adult woman with Graves' disease, either hyperthyroidism or ophthalmopathy (not recorded which). Each CDR3 is given with its conserved first and last residue. D genes are given only for firm matches. The size field is filled for only some rows; it gives once, few, many or a size class.

J gene | clone size | V gene | D gene | CDR3 protein | CDR3 DNA
TRBJ1-3 | many | TRBV7-2 | - | CASSFTANPWENTIYF | TGTGCCAGCAGCTTTACAGCCAACCCTTGGGAAAACACCATATATTTT
TRBJ1-5 | - | TRBV7-2 | TRBD1 | CASSATGQDTLFQHF | TGTGCCAGCAGCGCCACCGGACAGGATACCCTTTTCCAGCATTTT
TRBJ1-2 | - | TRBV28 | - | CASSLSITGTFGGYTF | TGTGCCAGCAGTTTAAGCATCACCGGGACCTTCGGTGGCTACACCTTC
TRBJ1-2 | many | TRBV6-5 | TRBD1 | CASSYVGQASRSNTF | TGTGCCAGCAGTTACGTGGGACAGGCCTCACGTTCGAACACCTTC
TRBJ2-7 | - | TRBV20-1 | TRBD2 | CSAREGIAGEQYF | TGCAGTGCTAGGGAGGGCATAGCGGGAGAGCAGTACTTC
TRBJ2-3 | - | TRBV6-1 | - | CASGSVGGRVDTQYF | TGTGCCAGCGGCTCCGTCGGAGGCAGGGTAGATACGCAGTATTTT
TRBJ2-7 | - | TRBV5-1 | TRBD2 | CARTSGSSYEQYF | TGCGCCAGGACTAGCGGGAGCTCCTACGAGCAGTACTTC
TRBJ1-3 | - | TRBV19 | - | CASSLRGGPSGNTIYF | TGTGCCAGTAGTCTACGCGGAGGGCCCTCTGGAAACACCATATATTTT
TRBJ2-7 | many | TRBV11-2 | - | CASSISRDAYEQYF | TGTGCCAGCAGCATATCCCGGGACGCCTACGAGCAGTACTTC
TRBJ1-1 | many | TRBV12-3/TRBV12-4 | TRBD1 | CASSRDLQGDTEAFF | TGTGCCAGCAGCCGCGACCTACAGGGGGACACTGAAGCTTTCTTT
TRBJ1-6 | - | TRBV7-2 | TRBD1 | CASSTDRGSPLHF | TGTGCCAGCAGCACCGACAGGGGTTCACCCCTCCACTTT
TRBJ1-3 | many | TRBV7-6 | - | CASSFSISGNTIYF | TGTGCCAGCAGCTTTTCGATCTCTGGAAACACCATATATTTT
TRBJ2-7 | - | TRBV7-9 | TRBD1 | CASSVPGTGTYEQYF | TGTGCCAGCAGCGTTCCCGGGACAGGGACCTACGAGCAGTACTTC
TRBJ2-5 | once | TRBV2 | TRBD2 | CASSLGVGRREEETQYF | TGTGCCAGCAGTCTCGGGGTCGGGCGCCGGGAGGAAGAGACCCAGTACTTC
TRBJ1-1 | - | TRBV20-1 | - | CSARSWTEAFF | TGCAGTGCTAGATCTTGGACTGAAGCTTTCTTT
TRBJ1-5 | once | TRBV20-1 | - | CSAAGAVINQPQHF | TGCAGTGCCGCCGGGGCAGTAATCAATCAGCCCCAGCATTTT
TRBJ1-1 | many | TRBV12-3/TRBV12-4 | TRBD1 | CASSLRDRGAPGDAFF | TGTGCCAGCAGTCTCCGGGACAGGGGAGCCCCTGGGGACGCTTTCTTT
TRBJ1-1 | - | TRBV2 | - | CASIRQVNTEAFF | TGTGCCAGCATCAGACAAGTAAACACTGAAGCTTTCTTT
TRBJ1-1 | - | TRBV10-2 | - | CASRKAAYMNTEAFF | TGCGCCAGCAGGAAGGCAGCATACATGAACACTGAAGCTTTCTTT
TRBJ2-5 | - | TRBV24-1 | - | CATSATLGRGVETQYF | TGTGCCACCAGTGCCACCTTGGGCCGGGGAGTAGAGACCCAGTACTTC
TRBJ1-5 | - | TRBV2 | TRBD1 | CASSETGGRYNEHF | TGTGCCAGCAGTGAAACAGGGGGCCGATACAATGAGCATTTT
TRBJ1-1 | few | TRBV7-3 | - | CASSLTGGRGAEAFF | TGTGCCAGCAGCTTAACCGGAGGAAGGGGAGCTGAAGCTTTCTTT
TRBJ2-3 | many | TRBV29-1 | - | CSVEDRGTQYF | TGCAGCGTTGAAGATCGTGGTACGCAGTATTTT
TRBJ1-2 | - | TRBV20-1 | TRBD1 | CSAGGQGANYGYTF | TGCAGTGCTGGAGGACAGGGGGCGAACTATGGCTACACCTTC
TRBJ1-4 | once | TRBV15 | - | CATSSPGVGEKLFF | TGTGCCACCAGCTCCCCGGGAGTCGGGGAAAAACTGTTTTTT
TRBJ1-1 | - | TRBV6-2/TRBV6-3 | - | CASRDPGTVNTEAFF | TGTGCCAGCAGGGACCCAGGGACCGTGAACACTGAAGCTTTCTTT
TRBJ1-1 | few | TRBV9 | TRBD1 | CASSEAPGQGGTEAFF | TGTGCCAGCAGTGAAGCCCCCGGACAGGGGGGAACTGAAGCTTTCTTT
TRBJ2-3 | once | TRBV10-3 | TRBD2 | CAIRDPTSGDNTDTQYF | TGTGCCATCAGAGACCCAACGAGCGGGGATAACACAGATACGCAGTATTTT
TRBJ2-5 | few | TRBV20-1 | - | CSAREGETQYF | TGCAGTGCTAGAGAGGGGGAAACCCAGTACTTC
TRBJ1-1 | many | TRBV7-9 | TRBD1 | CASSFLTGGNTEAFF | TGTGCCAGCAGCTTCTTGACAGGGGGGAACACTGAAGCTTTCTTT
TRBJ2-5 | - | TRBV4-1 | - | CASSSTPTIKETQYF | TGTGCCAGCAGTTCAACCCCGACTATTAAAGAGACCCAGTACTTC
TRBJ1-4 | many | TRBV29-1 | - | CSVYRPEVGKGEKLFF | TGCAGCGTTTATCGTCCAGAAGTTGGAAAAGGTGAAAAACTGTTTTTT
TRBJ1-2 | - | TRBV7-9 | TRBD1 | CASSRLGQRDYGYTF | TGCGCCAGCAGCCGACTGGGACAGAGGGACTATGGCTACACCTTC
TRBJ1-2 | many | TRBV10-3 | - | CAISEGGWDYGYTF | TGTGCCATCAGTGAGGGCGGCTGGGACTATGGCTACACCTTC
TRBJ1-5 | - | TRBV6-5 | TRBD1 | CASGQGGHYSNQPQHF | TGTGCCAGCGGTCAGGGGGGGCATTATAGCAATCAGCCCCAGCATTTT
TRBJ2-7 | many | TRBV15 | - | CATSRGMAGRQISYEQYF | TGTGCCACCAGCAGAGGAATGGCGGGCCGTCAGATCTCCTACGAGCAGTACTTC
TRBJ1-5 | few | TRBV28 | - | CASSSVSQPQHF | TGTGCCAGCAGTTCCGTGAGTCAGCCCCAGCATTTT
TRBJ2-5 | - | TRBV12-3/TRBV12-4 | - | CASSSRKEWGETQDF | TGTGCCAGCAGTTCGAGGAAGGAATGGGGAGAGACCCAGGACTTC
TRBJ1-5 | many | TRBV12-3/TRBV12-4 | - | CASSFGFNQPQHF | TGTGCCAGCAGTTTTGGGTTCAATCAGCCCCAGCATTTT
TRBJ1-5 | once | TRBV12-3/TRBV12-4 | - | CASSSIPPPDQPQHF | TGTGCCAGCAGTTCGATCCCCCCTCCAGATCAGCCCCAGCATTTT
TRBJ2-7 | - | TRBV19 | TRBD1 | CASSTGTVASYEQYF | TGTGCCAGTAGTACGGGGACAGTGGCTTCCTACGAGCAGTACTTC
TRBJ2-6 | - | TRBV6-1 | - | CASRLMSGANVLTF | TGTGCCAGCAGATTGATGTCTGGGGCCAACGTCCTGACTTTC
TRBJ2-6 | - | TRBV15 | - | CATSSSRGARTEAF | TGTGCCACCAGCAGTAGTCGGGGGGCGAGAACTGAAGCTTTC
TRBJ1-1 | many | TRBV6-5 | - | CASSAVKIVNTEAFF | TGTGCCAGCAGTGCGGTTAAGATAGTGAACACTGAAGCTTTCTTT